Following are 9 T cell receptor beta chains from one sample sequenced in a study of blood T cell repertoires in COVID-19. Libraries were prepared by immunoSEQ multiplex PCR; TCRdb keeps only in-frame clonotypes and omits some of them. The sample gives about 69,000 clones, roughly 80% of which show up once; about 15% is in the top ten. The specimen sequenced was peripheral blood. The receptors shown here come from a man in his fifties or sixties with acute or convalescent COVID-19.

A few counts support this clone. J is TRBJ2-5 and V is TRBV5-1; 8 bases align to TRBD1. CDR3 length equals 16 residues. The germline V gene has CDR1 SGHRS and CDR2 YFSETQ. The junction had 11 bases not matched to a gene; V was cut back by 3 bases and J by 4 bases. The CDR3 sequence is CASSSILTGVLETQYF. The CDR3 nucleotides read TGCGCCAGCAGCTCGATCTTGACAGGGGTGTTAGAGACCCAGTACTTC.

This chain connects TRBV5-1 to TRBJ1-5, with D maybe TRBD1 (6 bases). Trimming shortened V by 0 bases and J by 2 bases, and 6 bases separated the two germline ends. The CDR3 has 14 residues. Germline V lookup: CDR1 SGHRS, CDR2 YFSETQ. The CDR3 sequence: CASSLGTGNQPQHF. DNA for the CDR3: TGCGCCAGCAGCTTGGGGACAGGCAATCAGCCCCAGCATTTT.

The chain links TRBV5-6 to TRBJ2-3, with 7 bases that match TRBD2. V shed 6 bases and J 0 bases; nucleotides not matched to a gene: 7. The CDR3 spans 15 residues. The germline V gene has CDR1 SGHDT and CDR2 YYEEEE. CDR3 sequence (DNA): TGTGCCAGCATCCTCCACGGGGGGAGCACAGATACGCAGTATTTT. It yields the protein CASILHGGSTDTQYF.

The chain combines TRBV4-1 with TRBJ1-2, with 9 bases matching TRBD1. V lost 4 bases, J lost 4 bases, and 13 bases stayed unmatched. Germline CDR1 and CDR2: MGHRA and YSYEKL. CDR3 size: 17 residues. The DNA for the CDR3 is TGCGCCAGCAGCCTAAACGTGGCAGGACAGGGGCTCTATGGCTACACCTTC. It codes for CASSLNVAGQGLYGYTF.

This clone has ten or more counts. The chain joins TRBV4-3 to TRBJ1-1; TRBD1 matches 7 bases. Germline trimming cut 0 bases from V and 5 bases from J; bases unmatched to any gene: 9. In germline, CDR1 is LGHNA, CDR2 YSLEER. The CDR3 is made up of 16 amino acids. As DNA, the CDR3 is TGCGCCAGCAGCCAAGAACAAACAGGGGTCAGGACTGAAGCTTTCTTT. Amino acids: CASSQEQTGVRTEAFF.

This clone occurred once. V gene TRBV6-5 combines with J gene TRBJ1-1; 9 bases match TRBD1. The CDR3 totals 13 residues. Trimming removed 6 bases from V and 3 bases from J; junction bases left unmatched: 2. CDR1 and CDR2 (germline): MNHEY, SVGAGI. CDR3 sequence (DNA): TGTGCCAGCAGACAGGGGGCGCACACTGAAGCTTTCTTT. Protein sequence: CASRQGAHTEAFF.

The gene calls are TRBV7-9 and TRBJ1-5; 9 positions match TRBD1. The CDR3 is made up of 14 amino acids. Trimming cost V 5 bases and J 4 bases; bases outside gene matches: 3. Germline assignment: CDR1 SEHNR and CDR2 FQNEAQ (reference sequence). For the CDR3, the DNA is TGTGCCAGCAGCGCCGGGACAGGGAATCAGCCCCAGCATTTT. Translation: CASSAGTGNQPQHF.

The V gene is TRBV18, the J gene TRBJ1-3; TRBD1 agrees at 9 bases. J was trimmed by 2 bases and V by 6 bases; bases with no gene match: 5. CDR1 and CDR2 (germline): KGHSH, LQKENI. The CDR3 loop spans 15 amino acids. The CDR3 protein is CASSEGQGTGNTIYF. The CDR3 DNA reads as TGTGCCAGCTCGGAGGGACAGGGTACTGGAAACACCATATATTTT.

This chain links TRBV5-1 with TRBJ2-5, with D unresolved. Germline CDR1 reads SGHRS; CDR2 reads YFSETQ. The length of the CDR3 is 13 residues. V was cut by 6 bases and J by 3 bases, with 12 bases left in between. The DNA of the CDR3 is TGCGCCAGCAAGAGACTCAATAAAGAGACCCAGTACTTC. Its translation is CASKRLNKETQYF.